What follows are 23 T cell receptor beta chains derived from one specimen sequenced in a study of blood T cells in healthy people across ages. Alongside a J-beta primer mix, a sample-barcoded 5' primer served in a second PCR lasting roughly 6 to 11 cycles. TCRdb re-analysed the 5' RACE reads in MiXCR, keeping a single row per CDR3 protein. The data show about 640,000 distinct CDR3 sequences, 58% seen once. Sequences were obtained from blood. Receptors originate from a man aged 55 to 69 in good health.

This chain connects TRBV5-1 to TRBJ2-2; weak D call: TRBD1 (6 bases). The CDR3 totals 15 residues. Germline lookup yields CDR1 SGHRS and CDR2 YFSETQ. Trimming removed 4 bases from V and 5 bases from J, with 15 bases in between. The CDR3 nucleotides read TGCGCCAGCAGCCCCGGACAGACCATAACCGGGGAGCTGTTTTTT. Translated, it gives CASSPGQTITGELFF. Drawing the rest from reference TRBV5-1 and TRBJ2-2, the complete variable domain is KAGVTQTPRYLIKTRGQQVTLSCSPISGHRSVSWYQQTPGQGLQFLFEYFSETQRNKGNFPGRFSGRQFSNSRSEMNVSTLELGDSALYLCASSPGQTITGELFFGEGSRLTVL.

The CDR3: CASSLKLGDTDTQYF. The CDR3 DNA reads TGTGCCAGCAGCTTGAAGTTGGGGGACACAGATACGCAGTATTTT. The chain links TRBV5-4 to TRBJ2-3; tentatively, D is TRBD1 or TRBD2 (5 bases each). The CDR3 totals 15 residues. Germline V CDR1 and CDR2: SGHNT, YYREEE (reference sequence). V shed 1 base and J shed 2 bases, with 11 bases lying between them.

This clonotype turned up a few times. Written as DNA, the CDR3 is TGCAGCGCCGACTCTGGGGGGGCCGGTTTCGACGAGCAGTACTTC. It translates to CSADSGGAGFDEQYF. The V gene is TRBV29-1, the J gene TRBJ2-7, with D perhaps matching TRBD2 (7 bases). Trimming stripped 7 bases from V and 5 bases from J, with 24 bases between. The V gene's germline CDR1 is SQVTM and CDR2 ANQGSEA. The CDR3 totals 15 residues.

DNA for the CDR3: TGTGCCAGCAGTTTACGTCAGAGCTCCTATAATTCACCCCTCCACTTT. It is translated as CASSLRQSSYNSPLHF. The V and J genes are TRBV27 and TRBJ1-6; D is undetermined. Germline V CDR1 and CDR2: MNHEY, SMNVEV (reference sequence). V shed 2 bases and J shed 0 bases, with 8 bases lying between them. The CDR3 extends over 16 amino acids.

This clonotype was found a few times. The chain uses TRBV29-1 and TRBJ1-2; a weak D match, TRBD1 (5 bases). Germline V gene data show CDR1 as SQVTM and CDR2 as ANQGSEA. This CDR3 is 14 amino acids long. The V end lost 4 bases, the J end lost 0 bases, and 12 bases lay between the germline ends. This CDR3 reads CSVVGDLTNYGYTF. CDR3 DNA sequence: TGCAGCGTTGTAGGGGACCTCACTAACTATGGCTACACCTTC.

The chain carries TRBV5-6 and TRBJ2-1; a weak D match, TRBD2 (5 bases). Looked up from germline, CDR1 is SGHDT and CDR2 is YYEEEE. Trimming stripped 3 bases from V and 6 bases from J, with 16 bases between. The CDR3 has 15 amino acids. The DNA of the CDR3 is TGTGCCAGCAGCTGTGGTCCGGGGTCTTTCAATGAGCAGTTCTTC. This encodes CASSCGPGSFNEQFF.

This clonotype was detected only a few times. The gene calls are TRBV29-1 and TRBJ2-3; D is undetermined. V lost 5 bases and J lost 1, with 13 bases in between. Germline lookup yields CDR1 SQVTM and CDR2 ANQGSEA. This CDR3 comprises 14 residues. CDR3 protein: CSVRSSVGTDTQYF. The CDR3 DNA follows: TGCAGCGTTAGGTCTTCAGTGGGCACAGATACGCAGTATTTT.

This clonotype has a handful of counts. CDR3 loop: CASSYAQGSNYGYTF. Here the CDR3 DNA reads TGTGCCAGCAGTTACGCACAGGGTTCTAACTATGGCTACACCTTC. The chain links TRBV6-5 to TRBJ1-2, with D tentatively TRBD1 (6 bases). The ends were cut back, 2 bases at V and 0 bases at J, with 10 bases in the middle. The CDR3 runs to 15 residues. Germline CDR1 reads MNHEY; CDR2 reads SVGAGI.

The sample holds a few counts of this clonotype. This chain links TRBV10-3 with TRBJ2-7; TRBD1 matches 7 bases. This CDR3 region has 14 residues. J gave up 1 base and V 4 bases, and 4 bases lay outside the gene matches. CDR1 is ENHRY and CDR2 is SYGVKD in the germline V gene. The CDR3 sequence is CAISGQGLSYEQYF. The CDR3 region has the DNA TGTGCCATCAGTGGACAGGGCCTTTCCTACGAGCAGTACTTC.

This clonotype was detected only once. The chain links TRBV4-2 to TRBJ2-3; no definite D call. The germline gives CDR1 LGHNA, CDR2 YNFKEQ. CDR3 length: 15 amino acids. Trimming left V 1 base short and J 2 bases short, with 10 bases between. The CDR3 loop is CASSQVRYPTDTQYF. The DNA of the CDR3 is TGTGCCAGCAGCCAAGTTCGTTACCCCACAGATACGCAGTATTTT.

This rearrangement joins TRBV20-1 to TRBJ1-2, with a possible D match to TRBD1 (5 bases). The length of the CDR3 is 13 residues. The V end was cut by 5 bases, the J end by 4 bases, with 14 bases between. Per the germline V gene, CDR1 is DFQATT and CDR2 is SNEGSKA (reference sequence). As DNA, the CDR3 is TGCAGTGCTGGGGGGGGGAGGACCTATGGCTACACCTTC. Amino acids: CSAGGGRTYGYTF.

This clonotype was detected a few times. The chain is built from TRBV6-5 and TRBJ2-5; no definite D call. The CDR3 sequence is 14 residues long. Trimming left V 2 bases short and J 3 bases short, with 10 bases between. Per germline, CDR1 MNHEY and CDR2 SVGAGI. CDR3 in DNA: TGTGCCAGCAGTTACAGCAGAAGTAAAGAGACCCAGTACTTC. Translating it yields CASSYSRSKETQYF.

The CDR3 DNA is TGTGCCAGCAGTGGAGGTGGGACTAGCGGTACAGATACGCAGTATTTT. This codes for CASSGGGTSGTDTQYF. The chain carries TRBV12-3 or TRBV12-4 and TRBJ2-3, with 11 bases aligning to TRBD2. The V segment lost 5 bases and the J segment 3 bases; nucleotides outside the gene matches: 7. CDR3 length: 16 amino acids.

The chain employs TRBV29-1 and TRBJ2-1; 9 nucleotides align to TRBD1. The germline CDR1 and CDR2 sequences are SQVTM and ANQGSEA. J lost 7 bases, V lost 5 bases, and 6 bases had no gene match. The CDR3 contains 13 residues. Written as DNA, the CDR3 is TGCAGCGTTCGGACAGGGGAGGGGAATGAGCAGTTCTTC. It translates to CSVRTGEGNEQFF.

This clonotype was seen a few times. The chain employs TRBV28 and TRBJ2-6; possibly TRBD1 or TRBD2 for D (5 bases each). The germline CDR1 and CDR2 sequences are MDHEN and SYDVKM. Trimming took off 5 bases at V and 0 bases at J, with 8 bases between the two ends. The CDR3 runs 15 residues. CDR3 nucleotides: TGTGCCAGCAGTCACGGGGCCTCTGGGGCCAACGTCCTGACTTTC. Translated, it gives CASSHGASGANVLTF.

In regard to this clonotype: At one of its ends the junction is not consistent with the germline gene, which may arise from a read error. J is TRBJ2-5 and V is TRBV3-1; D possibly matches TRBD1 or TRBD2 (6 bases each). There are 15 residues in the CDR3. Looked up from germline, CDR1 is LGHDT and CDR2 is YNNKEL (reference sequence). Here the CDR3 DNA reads TGTGCCAGAAGCCAAGGGGGGCTAGGCCAAGAGACCCAGTACTTC. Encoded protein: CARSQGGLGQETQYF.

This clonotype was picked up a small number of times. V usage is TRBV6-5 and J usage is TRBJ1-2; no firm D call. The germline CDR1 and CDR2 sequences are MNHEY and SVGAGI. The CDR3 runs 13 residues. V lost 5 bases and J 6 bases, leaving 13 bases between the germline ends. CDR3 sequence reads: CASSPGSFDGYTF. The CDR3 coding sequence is TGTGCCAGCAGTCCCGGGAGCTTCGATGGCTACACCTTC.

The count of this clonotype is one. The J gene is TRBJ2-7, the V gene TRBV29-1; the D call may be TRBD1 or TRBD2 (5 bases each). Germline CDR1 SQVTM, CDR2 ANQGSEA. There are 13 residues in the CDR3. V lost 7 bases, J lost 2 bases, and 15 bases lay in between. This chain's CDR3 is CSARDRGPYEQYF. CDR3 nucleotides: TGCAGCGCCCGGGACCGCGGCCCCTACGAGCAGTACTTC.

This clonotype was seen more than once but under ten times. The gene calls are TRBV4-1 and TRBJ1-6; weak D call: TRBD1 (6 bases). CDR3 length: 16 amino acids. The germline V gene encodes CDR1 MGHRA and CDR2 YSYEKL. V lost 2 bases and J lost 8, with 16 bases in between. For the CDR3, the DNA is TGCGCCAGCAGCCAACCCACAGGGTCGCGGCATTCACCCCTCCACTTT. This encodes CASSQPTGSRHSPLHF.

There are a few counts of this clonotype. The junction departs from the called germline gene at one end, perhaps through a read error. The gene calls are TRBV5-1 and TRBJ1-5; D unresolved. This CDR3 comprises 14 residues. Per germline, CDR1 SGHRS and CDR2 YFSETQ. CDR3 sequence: CASSLEGGRQPQHF. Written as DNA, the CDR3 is TGTGCCAGCAGCTTAGAAGGCGGACGGCAGCCCCAGCATTTT.

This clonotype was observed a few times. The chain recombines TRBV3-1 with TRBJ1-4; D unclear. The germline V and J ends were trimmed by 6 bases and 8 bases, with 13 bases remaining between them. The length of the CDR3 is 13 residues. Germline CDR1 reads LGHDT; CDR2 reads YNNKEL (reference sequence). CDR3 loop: CASSPGVGEKLFF. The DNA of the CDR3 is TGTGCCAGCAGTCCTGGAGTGGGAGAAAAACTGTTTTTT.

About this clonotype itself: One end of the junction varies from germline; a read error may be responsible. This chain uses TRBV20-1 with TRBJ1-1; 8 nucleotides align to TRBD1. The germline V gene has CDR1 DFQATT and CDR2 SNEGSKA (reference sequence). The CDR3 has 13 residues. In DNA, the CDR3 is TGCAGTCTCACTGACAGGGGTCTCGCTGAGGCTTTCTTT. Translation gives CSLTDRGLAEAFF.

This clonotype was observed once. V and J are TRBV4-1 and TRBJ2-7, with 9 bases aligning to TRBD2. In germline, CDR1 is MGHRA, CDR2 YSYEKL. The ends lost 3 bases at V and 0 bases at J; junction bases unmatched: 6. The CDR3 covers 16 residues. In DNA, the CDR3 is TGCGCCAGCAGCCATACTATAGCGGGGGACTCCTACGAGCAGTACTTC. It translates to CASSHTIAGDSYEQYF.